This TCR beta chain is from a study of T cells after yellow fever vaccination. One entry per CDR3 protein, called by TCRdb with MiXCR from the 5' RACE reads. The sample has 450,000 to 550,000 distinct CDR3 sequences, 15% to 20% seen once. Notes on the study in general: Abundant bulk-population clonotypes could contaminate the FACS-sorted repertoires.

Comment on this clonotype: What it binds is not known.

V was clipped by 3 bases and J by 8 bases, with 18 bases between them. The CDR3 has 15 residues. Germline V gives CDR1 SGDLS, CDR2 YYNGEE. This chain links TRBV9 with TRBJ2-1, with D tentatively TRBD1 (6 bases). The receptor was derived from a man aged 25 to 45 who received the YFV17D yellow fever vaccine. This specimen consisted of PBMCs, obtained 15 days after the yellow fever booster vaccination. CDR3 sequence reads: CASSGPGVITDEQFF. The CDR3 region has the DNA TGTGCCAGCAGCGGGCCAGGGGTAATTACGGATGAGCAGTTCTTC.